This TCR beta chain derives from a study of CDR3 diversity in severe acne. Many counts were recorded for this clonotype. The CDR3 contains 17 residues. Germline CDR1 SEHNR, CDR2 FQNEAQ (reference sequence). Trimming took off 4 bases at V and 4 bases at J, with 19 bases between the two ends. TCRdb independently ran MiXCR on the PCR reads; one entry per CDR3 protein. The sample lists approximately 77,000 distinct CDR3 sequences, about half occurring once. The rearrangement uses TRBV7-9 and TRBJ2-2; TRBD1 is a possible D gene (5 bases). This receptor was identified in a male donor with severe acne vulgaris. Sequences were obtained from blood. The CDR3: CASSSSGWTRSTGELFF. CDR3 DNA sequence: TGTGCCAGCAGCTCTTCAGGGTGGACACGGTCCACCGGGGAGCTGTTTTTT.